These 28 T cell receptor beta chains share one sample of origin, sequenced in a study of T cells in localized non-small cell lung cancer. Sequencing used immunoSEQ multiplex PCR; TCRdb keeps in-frame clones, though not all of them. The sample records 45,000 or so clones, roughly 91% being singletons. The material was PBMCs, obtained before any cancer treatment. Receptors were obtained from a woman aged 35-70 years with stage II lung adenocarcinoma.

The V and J genes are TRBV28 and TRBJ1-4; no reliable D call. V lost 7 bases and J 8 bases, leaving 14 bases between the germline ends. CDR1 and CDR2 from the germline V gene are MDHEN and SYDVKM. The CDR3 length is 13 residues. The chain's CDR3 is CASTLRTREKLFF. CDR3 coding DNA: TGTGCCAGCACCCTAAGGACTCGAGAAAAACTGTTTTTT.

The chain has TRBV7-2 and TRBJ1-5; the match to TRBD1 covers 8 bases. Germline lookup yields CDR1 SGHTA and CDR2 FQGNSA. The CDR3 runs to 15 residues. The V gene end was trimmed by 1 base and the J gene end by 1 base; junction bases not matched to a gene: 0. The CDR3 is CASSLGTGSNQPQHF. CDR3 sequence (DNA): TGTGCCAGCAGCTTAGGGACAGGGAGCAATCAGCCCCAGCATTTT.

The V call is TRBV28, the J call TRBJ1-1; D is ambiguous. The CDR3 length is 14 residues. The V gene's germline CDR1 is MDHEN and CDR2 SYDVKM. Trimming cost V 8 bases and J 0 bases, with 13 bases left between them. CDR3 amino acids: CASVGQPMNTEAFF. CDR3 in DNA: TGTGCCAGCGTAGGGCAGCCGATGAACACTGAAGCTTTCTTT.

The chain links TRBV28 to TRBJ2-5; D might be TRBD1 (5 bases). Trimming removed 5 bases from V and 1 base from J, with 17 bases in between. Germline-derived CDR1 and CDR2 are MDHEN and SYDVKM. The CDR3 consists of 16 residues. CDR3 protein: CASSTFRQGSQETQYF. The CDR3 nucleotides read TGTGCCAGCAGTACCTTCCGTCAGGGATCCCAAGAGACCCAGTACTTC.

A single count supports this clone. The chain links TRBV28 to TRBJ2-7, with TRBD1 matching 8 bases. From germline, CDR1 is MDHEN and CDR2 SYDVKM. Trimming at V came to 10 bases and at J to 3 bases, leaving 11 bases not matched to a gene. The CDR3 runs 14 residues. CDR3 DNA: TGTGCCACCCTCTTGCAGGGGGCCTTCTACGAGCAGTACTTC. Residues: CATLLQGAFYEQYF.

The J gene is TRBJ2-2, the V gene TRBV5-1; maybe TRBD2 (6 bases). V lost 2 bases and J lost 2, with 10 bases in between. The germline V gene encodes CDR1 SGHRS and CDR2 YFSETQ. The CDR3 has 15 amino acids. The CDR3 DNA reads TGCGCCAGCAGCTTCGGCGGGACTAACACCGGGGAGCTGTTTTTT. Translated: CASSFGGTNTGELFF.

The table lists this clone with a count of one. The gene calls are TRBV19 and TRBJ1-3, with D possibly TRBD1 on 5 matching bases. The CDR3 is made up of 13 amino acids. CDR1 and CDR2 (germline): LNHDA, SQIVND (reference sequence). The V and J ends lost 3 bases and 5 bases respectively, with 8 bases between them. This CDR3 reads CASSMRGRNTIYF. CDR3 bases: TGTGCCAGTAGTATGAGGGGAAGAAACACCATATATTTT.

This clone was seen only once. The genes are TRBV15 and TRBJ1-4; D gene ambiguous. The length of the CDR3 is 17 residues. Trimming stripped 0 bases from V and 6 bases from J, with 17 bases between. Germline-derived CDR1 and CDR2 are LNHNV and YYDKDF (reference sequence). The CDR3: CATSRDKSGSPDEKLFF. Here the CDR3 DNA reads TGTGCCACCAGCAGAGATAAGTCGGGCAGCCCGGATGAAAAACTGTTTTTT. Variable domain in full (rest from reference TRBV15 and TRBJ1-4): DAMVIQNPRYQVTQFGKPVTLSCSQTLNHNVMYWYQQKSSQAPKLLFHYYDKDFNNEADTPDNFQSRRPNTSFCFLDIRSPGLGDTAMYLCATSRDKSGSPDEKLFFGSGTQLSVL.

The V call is TRBV6-5, the J call TRBJ2-1; 12 positions match TRBD2. Germline CDR1 is MNHEY and CDR2 is SVGAGI. The ends lost 2 bases at V and 9 bases at J; junction bases unmatched: 5. The CDR3 consists of 15 residues. The chain's CDR3 is CASSYVLAGGGEQFF. CDR3 nucleotide sequence: TGTGCCAGCAGTTACGTACTAGCGGGAGGTGGTGAGCAGTTCTTC.

The genes are TRBV18 and TRBJ2-1; TRBD1 matches at 7 bases. Trimming at V came to 6 bases and at J to 5 bases, leaving 7 bases not matched to a gene. The CDR3 totals 14 residues. Per germline, CDR1 KGHSH and CDR2 LQKENI. CDR3 DNA sequence: TGTGCCAGCTCTCGGGACAGCATAAACAATGAGCAGTTCTTC. Protein sequence: CASSRDSINNEQFF.

The chain employs TRBV28 and TRBJ1-4, with D uncertain. Trimming pared 5 bases from V and 7 bases from J, leaving 17 bases between. This CDR3 has 15 amino acids. CDR1 is MDHEN, CDR2 SYDVKM, per germline. Written as DNA, the CDR3 is TGTGCCAGCAGTCCACTGATGGGATCCGGTGAAAAACTGTTTTTT. Residues: CASSPLMGSGEKLFF. Complete variable domain (other parts from reference TRBV28 and TRBJ1-4): DVKVTQSSRYLVKRTGEKVFLECVQDMDHENMFWYRQDPGLGLRLIYFSYDVKMKEKGDIPEGYSVSREKKERFSLILESASTNQTSMYLCASSPLMGSGEKLFFGSGTQLSVL.

This chain connects TRBV2 to TRBJ2-2; the match to TRBD1 covers 8 bases. This CDR3 comprises 16 residues. Trimming took 5 bases from V and 5 from J; bases not matched to a gene: 10. The germline gives CDR1 SNHLY, CDR2 FYNNEI. This chain's CDR3 is CASSYIDRGETGELFF. CDR3 nucleotides: TGTGCCAGCAGTTATATAGACAGGGGAGAGACCGGGGAGCTGTTTTTT. The complete variable domain, with remaining parts taken from reference TRBV2 and TRBJ2-2, reads EPEVTQTPSHQVTQMGQEVILRCVPISNHLYFYWYRQILGQKVEFLVSFYNNEISEKSEIFDDQFSVERPDGSNFTLKIRSTKLEDSAMYFCASSYIDRGETGELFFGEGSRLTVL.

The chain recombines TRBV5-1 with TRBJ2-7, with a tentative D call TRBD1 (7 bases). The germline V and J ends were trimmed by 5 bases and 7 bases, with 13 bases remaining between them. The CDR3 is made up of 12 amino acids. Germline V CDR1 and CDR2: SGHRS, YFSETQ. The CDR3 nucleotides are TGCGCCAGCAGTAAGGGGGCGGGGGAGCAGTACTTC. This translates into CASSKGAGEQYF.

The chain couples TRBV9 to TRBJ2-3; perhaps TRBD1 as D (5 bases). Germline V lookup: CDR1 SGDLS, CDR2 YYNGEE. Trimming removed 0 bases at V and 0 bases at J, with 11 bases between. This CDR3 contains 16 residues. CDR3 nucleotide sequence: TGTGCCAGCAGCGTAGGTACAGGCAGTAGCACAGATACGCAGTATTTT. This codes for CASSVGTGSSTDTQYF.

V usage is TRBV10-3 and J usage is TRBJ1-5, with 8 nucleotides matching TRBD1. This CDR3 has 16 amino acids. The V gene's germline CDR1 is ENHRY and CDR2 SYGVKD. With V trimmed by 4 bases and J by 4 bases, 9 bases remained unmatched. CDR3 DNA sequence: TGTGCCATCAGTGCCACCAGCGGGACAGGTAATCAGCCCCAGCATTTT. It is translated as CAISATSGTGNQPQHF.

The chain employs TRBV19 and TRBJ1-1, with 9 bases aligning to TRBD1. The CDR3 totals 13 residues. The junction had 3 bases not matched to a gene; V was cut back by 8 bases and J by 2 bases. Germline V lookup: CDR1 LNHDA, CDR2 SQIVND (reference sequence). CDR3 loop: CASWTGENTEAFF. CDR3 DNA: TGTGCCAGTTGGACAGGGGAAAACACTGAAGCTTTCTTT.

The rearrangement joins TRBV4-1 to TRBJ1-3; 7 bases fit TRBD1. CDR1 MGHRA and CDR2 YSYEKL come from the germline V gene. This CDR3 contains 19 residues. J gave up 0 bases and V 3 bases, and 14 bases lay outside the gene matches. The CDR3 reads CASSQSPRGQYYSGNTIYF. The CDR3 DNA is TGCGCCAGCAGCCAGTCACCCAGGGGACAGTACTACTCTGGAAACACCATATATTTT.

The V and J genes are TRBV18 and TRBJ1-6; D not resolved. This CDR3 region has 15 residues. CDR1 and CDR2 (germline): KGHSH, LQKENI. The V gene lost 3 bases and the J gene lost 9 bases, with 15 bases spanning the gap. The CDR3 sequence is CASSPGALGGSPLHF. DNA of the CDR3: TGTGCCAGCTCACCGGGAGCCCTTGGCGGTTCACCCCTCCACTTT.

This chain links TRBV2 with TRBJ1-2; TRBD1 matches at 9 bases. J lost 7 bases, V lost 2 bases, and 8 bases had no gene match. Per the germline V gene, CDR1 is SNHLY and CDR2 is FYNNEI. The CDR3 consists of 15 residues. In DNA, the CDR3 is TGTGCCAGCAGTGAACGCGGGGGACAGGGATTTGGCTACACCTTC. Translation: CASSERGGQGFGYTF.

This rearrangement joins TRBV5-1 to TRBJ2-5; the D gene could be TRBD1 or TRBD2 (6 bases each). Germline V lookup: CDR1 SGHRS, CDR2 YFSETQ. CDR3 length equals 14 residues. V lost 1 base to trimming and J lost 5 bases, with 12 bases between them. CDR3 in DNA: TGCGCCAGCAGCTTGACGCTAGGGGGGGAGACCCAGTACTTC. Its translation is CASSLTLGGETQYF.

This chain's CDR3 is CASSQLGGIGQSNTEAFF. The CDR3 bases are TGTGCCAGCAGCCAATTAGGCGGTATAGGACAGTCGAACACTGAAGCTTTCTTT. The chain employs TRBV14 and TRBJ1-1; the D gene is possibly TRBD1 (6 bases). Trimming removed 2 bases at V and 1 base at J, with 20 bases between. The CDR3 covers 18 residues. Per germline, CDR1 SGHDN and CDR2 FVKESK. Full variable domain (missing parts from reference TRBV14 and TRBJ1-1): EAGVTQFPSHSVIEKGQTVTLRCDPISGHDNLYWYRRVMGKEIKFLLHFVKESKQDESGMPNNRFLAERTGGTYSTLKVQPAELEDSGVYFCASSQLGGIGQSNTEAFFGQGTRLTVV.

The genes are TRBV10-2 and TRBJ2-7, with D perhaps assigned TRBD1 or TRBD2 (6 bases each). The CDR3 has 14 residues. Trimming removed 7 bases at V and 4 bases at J, with 17 bases between. The germline V gene encodes CDR1 WSHSY and CDR2 SAAADI. The CDR3 loop is CASMTSGAPYEQYF. The CDR3 DNA reads as TGCGCCAGCATGACGTCGGGGGCGCCGTACGAGCAGTACTTC.

The gene calls are TRBV28 and TRBJ2-1; D is uncertain. This CDR3 contains 14 residues. From germline, CDR1 is MDHEN and CDR2 SYDVKM. V shed 5 bases and J shed 5 bases, with 13 bases lying between them. The CDR3 nucleotides are TGTGCCAGCAGTCCCCCCTGGTCCAACAATGAGCAGTTCTTC. Translating gives CASSPPWSNNEQFF.

The chain links TRBV7-3 to TRBJ2-3; D is uncertain. Germline CDR1 is SGHTA and CDR2 is FQGTGA. Between the trimmed V and J ends, which lost 4 bases and 7 bases, there was a span of 9 bases. The CDR3 extends over 12 amino acids. CDR3 sequence reads: CASSSDPNTQYF. Here the CDR3 DNA reads TGTGCCAGCAGCTCCGATCCTAATACGCAGTATTTT. The complete variable domain, with remaining parts taken from reference TRBV7-3 and TRBJ2-3, reads GAGVSQTPSNKVTEKGKYVELRCDPISGHTALYWYRQSLGQGPEFLIYFQGTGAADDSGLPNDRFFAVRPEGSVSTLKIQRTERGDSAVYLCASSSDPNTQYFGPGTRLTVL.

The chain recombines TRBV7-2 with TRBJ2-2, with no clear D. The V end was cut by 2 bases, the J end by 3 bases, with 10 bases between. The germline V gene encodes CDR1 SGHTA and CDR2 FQGNSA. The CDR3 is 15 residues long. DNA of the CDR3: TGTGCCAGCAGCTTAAGAAACAGCTACACCGGGGAGCTGTTTTTT. This encodes CASSLRNSYTGELFF.

The chain joins TRBV10-1 to TRBJ2-3, with D perhaps matching TRBD2 (6 bases). This CDR3 has 16 amino acids. Trimming shortened V by 3 bases and J by 2 bases, and 15 bases separated the two germline ends. The germline V gene has CDR1 WNHNN and CDR2 SYGVQD (reference sequence). CDR3 amino acids: CASSERSGGTTDTQYF. The CDR3 nucleotides are TGCGCCAGCAGTGAAAGGTCGGGCGGGACCACAGATACGCAGTATTTT.

The chain uses TRBV27 and TRBJ2-3, with 14 bases lining up with TRBD2. J gave up 5 bases and V 2 bases, and 3 bases lay outside the gene matches. The CDR3 extends over 16 amino acids. Germline values: CDR1 MNHEY, CDR2 SMNVEV (reference sequence). CDR3 nucleotide sequence: TGTGCCAGCAGTTTAGGACTAGCGGGAGGACAAGATACGCAGTATTTT. It specifies CASSLGLAGGQDTQYF.

V gene TRBV7-9 combines with J gene TRBJ2-5; perhaps TRBD1 as D (5 bases). The CDR3 has 15 residues. Germline-derived CDR1 and CDR2 are SEHNR and FQNEAQ (reference sequence). The V end lost 5 bases, the J end lost 0 bases, and 13 bases lay between the germline ends. CDR3 loop: CASSPDILYQETQYF. CDR3 nucleotide sequence: TGTGCCAGCAGCCCGGACATCCTGTACCAAGAGACCCAGTACTTC. The whole variable domain, remainder taken from reference TRBV7-9 and TRBJ2-5, is DTGVSQNPRHKITKRGQNVTFRCDPISEHNRLYWYRQTLGQGPEFLTYFQNEAQLEKSRLLSDRFSAERPKGSFSTLEIQRTEQGDSAMYLCASSPDILYQETQYFGPGTRLLVL.